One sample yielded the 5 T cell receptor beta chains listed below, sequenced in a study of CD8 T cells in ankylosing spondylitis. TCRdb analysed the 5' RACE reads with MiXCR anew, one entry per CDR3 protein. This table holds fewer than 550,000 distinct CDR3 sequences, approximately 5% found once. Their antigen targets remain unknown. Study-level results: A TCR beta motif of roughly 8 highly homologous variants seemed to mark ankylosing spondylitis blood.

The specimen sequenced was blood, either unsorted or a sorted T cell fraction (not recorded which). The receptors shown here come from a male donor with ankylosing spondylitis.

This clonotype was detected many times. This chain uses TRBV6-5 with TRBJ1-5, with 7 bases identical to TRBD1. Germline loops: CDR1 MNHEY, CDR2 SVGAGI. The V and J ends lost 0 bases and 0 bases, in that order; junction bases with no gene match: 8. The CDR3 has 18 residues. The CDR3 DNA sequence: TGTGCCAGCAGTTACTCGAGCGGGACAGAATATAGCAATCAGCCCCAGCATTTT. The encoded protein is CASSYSSGTEYSNQPQHF.

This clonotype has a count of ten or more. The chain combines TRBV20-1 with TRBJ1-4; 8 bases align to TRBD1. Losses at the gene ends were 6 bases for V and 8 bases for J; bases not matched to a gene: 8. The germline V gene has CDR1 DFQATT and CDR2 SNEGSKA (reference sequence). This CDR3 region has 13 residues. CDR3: CSAEDRVPEKLFF. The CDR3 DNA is TGCAGTGCAGAGGACAGGGTACCAGAAAAACTGTTTTTT.

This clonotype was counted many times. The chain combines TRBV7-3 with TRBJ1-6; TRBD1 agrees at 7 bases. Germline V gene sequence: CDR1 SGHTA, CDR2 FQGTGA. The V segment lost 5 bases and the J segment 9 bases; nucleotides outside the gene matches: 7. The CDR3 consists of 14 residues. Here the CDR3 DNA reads TGTGCCAGCAGCATGACAGGGATCGCTTCACCCCTCCACTTT. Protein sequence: CASSMTGIASPLHF.

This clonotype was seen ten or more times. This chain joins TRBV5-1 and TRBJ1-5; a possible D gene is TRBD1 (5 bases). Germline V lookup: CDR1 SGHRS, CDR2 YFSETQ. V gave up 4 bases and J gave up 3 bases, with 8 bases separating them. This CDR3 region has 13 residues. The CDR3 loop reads CASSGDDNQPQHF. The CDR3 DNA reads TGCGCCAGCAGCGGGGACGACAATCAGCCCCAGCATTTT.

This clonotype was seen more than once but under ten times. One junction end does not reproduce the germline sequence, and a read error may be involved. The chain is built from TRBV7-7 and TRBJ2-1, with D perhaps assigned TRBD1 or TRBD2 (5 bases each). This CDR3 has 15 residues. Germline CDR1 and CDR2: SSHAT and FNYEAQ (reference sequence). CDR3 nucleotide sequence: TGTGCTAGCAGCATCCGGGACGTCTCCTACAATGAGCAGTTCTTC. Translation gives CASSIRDVSYNEQFF.